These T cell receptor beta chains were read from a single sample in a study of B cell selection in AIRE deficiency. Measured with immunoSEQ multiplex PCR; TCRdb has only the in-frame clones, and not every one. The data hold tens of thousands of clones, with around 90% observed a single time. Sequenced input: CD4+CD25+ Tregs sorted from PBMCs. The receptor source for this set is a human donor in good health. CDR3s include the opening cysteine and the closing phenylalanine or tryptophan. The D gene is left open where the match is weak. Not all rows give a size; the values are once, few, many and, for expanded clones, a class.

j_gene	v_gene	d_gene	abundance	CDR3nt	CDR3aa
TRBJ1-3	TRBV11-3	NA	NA	TGTGCCAGCAGCCAATTTGGACAGTCCCTCTCTGGAAACACCATATATTTT	CASSQFGQSLSGNTIYF
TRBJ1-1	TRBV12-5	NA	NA	TGTGCTAGTGGTCCGGGTCCCTCCAGGATGAACACTGAAGCTTTCTTT	CASGPGPSRMNTEAFF
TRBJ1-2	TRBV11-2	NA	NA	TGTGCCAGCAGCACAGGAGCAGCCGATGACTATAACTATGGCTACACCTTC	CASSTGAADDYNYGYTF
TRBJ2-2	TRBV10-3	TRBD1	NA	TGTGCCATCAGTGAGTCTGTAGGACAGGGGAGAAACACCGGGGAGCTGTTTTTT	CAISESVGQGRNTGELFF
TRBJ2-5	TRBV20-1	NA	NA	TGCAGTGGAAGGGCACAAGAGACCCAGTACTTC	CSGRAQETQYF
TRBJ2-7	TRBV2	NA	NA	TGTGCCAGCCTTCGAACTCCAGGGGGACTTACCCGTAGCTCCTACGAGCAGTACTTC	CASLRTPGGLTRSSYEQYF
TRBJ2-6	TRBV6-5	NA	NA	TGTGCCAGCAGCGTTGACAACTCTGGGGCCAACGTCCTGACTTTC	CASSVDNSGANVLTF
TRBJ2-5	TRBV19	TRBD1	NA	TGTGCCAGTAGTATTCCGGGACAGGGGGCTGAGACCCAGTACTTC	CASSIPGQGAETQYF
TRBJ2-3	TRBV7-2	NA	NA	TGTGCCAGCAGCCCGGGACTTCCTCCGCAGTATTTT	CASSPGLPPQYF
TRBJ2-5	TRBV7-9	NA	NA	TGTGCCATCAATACCAGGACAGCCCAAGAGACCCAGTACTTC	CAINTRTAQETQYF
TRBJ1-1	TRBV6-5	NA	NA	TGTGCCAGCAGCTCGTACGGGGGCACTGAAGCTTTCTTT	CASSSYGGTEAFF
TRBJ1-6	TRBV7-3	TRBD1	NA	TGTGCCAGCAGAGGGACAGGGGCCCGAATAAATTCACCCCTCCACTTT	CASRGTGARINSPLHF
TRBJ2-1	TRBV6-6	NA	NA	TGTGCCAGCACCCTTGGGACGGTCTACAATGAGCAGTTCTTC	CASTLGTVYNEQFF
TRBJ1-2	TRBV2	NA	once	TGTGCCAGCAGTGAAGCTTCTAGCAGGGGCGGCTACACCTTC	CASSEASSRGGYTF
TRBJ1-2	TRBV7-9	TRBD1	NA	TGTGCCAGCAGCTTACATTTTACAGGGGCCGATGGCTACACCTTC	CASSLHFTGADGYTF
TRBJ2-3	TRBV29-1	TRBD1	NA	TGCAGCGTTGCTAGGGGGCCTAGCACAGATACGCAGTATTTT	CSVARGPSTDTQYF
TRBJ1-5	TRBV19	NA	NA	TGTGCCAGTACAACGGGACGGATGAATAGCAATCAGCCCCAGCATTTT	CASTTGRMNSNQPQHF
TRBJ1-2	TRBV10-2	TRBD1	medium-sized	TGCGCCAGCAGGTCCCGGGACAGGGACGGCTACACCTTC	CASRSRDRDGYTF
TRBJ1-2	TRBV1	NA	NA	TGCACCAGCAGCCAAAACCGTCCGTCTGGGACAAGAAAAAACTATGGCTACACCTTC	CTSSQNRPSGTRKNYGYTF
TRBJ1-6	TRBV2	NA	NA	TGTGCCAGCAGCGTTTGGGGGACATCCCTAAATTCACCCCTCCACTTT	CASSVWGTSLNSPLHF
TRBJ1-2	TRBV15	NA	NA	TGTGCCACCAGCAGGGGGCTACTTAACTATGGCTACACCTTC	CATSRGLLNYGYTF
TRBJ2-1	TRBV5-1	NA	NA	TGCGCCAGCAGCCGAAGGGATAGCTCCTACAATGAGCAGTTCTTC	CASSRRDSSYNEQFF
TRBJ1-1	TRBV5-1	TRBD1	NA	TGCGCCAGCAGAGTAGGACAGGGAACTGAAGCTTTCTTT	CASRVGQGTEAFF
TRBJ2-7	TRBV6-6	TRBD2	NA	TGTGCCAGCGGTAGGGCTAGCGGGGGTTCCTACGAGCAGTACTTC	CASGRASGGSYEQYF
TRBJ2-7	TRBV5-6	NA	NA	TGTGCCAGCAGCTTGGAATACGAGCAGTACTTC	CASSLEYEQYF
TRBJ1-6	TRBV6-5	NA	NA	TGTGCCAGCAGTACGGACAGCTCCTATAATTCACCCCTCCACTTT	CASSTDSSYNSPLHF
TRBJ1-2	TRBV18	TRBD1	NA	TGTGCCAGCTCACTGGGGACAGGGGCTAACTATGGCTACACCTTC	CASSLGTGANYGYTF
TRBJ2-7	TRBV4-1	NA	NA	TGCGCCAGCAGCCAAGATCGGCTAGCGACGATGGGGTACGAGCAGTACTTC	CASSQDRLATMGYEQYF
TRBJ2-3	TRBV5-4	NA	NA	TGTGCCAGCAGCTTGGATGCTAGCCGATTAGATACGCAGTATTTT	CASSLDASRLDTQYF
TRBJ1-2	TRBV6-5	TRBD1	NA	TGTGCCAGCAGTTTCACGACAGGGGCAAACTATGGCTACACCTTC	CASSFTTGANYGYTF
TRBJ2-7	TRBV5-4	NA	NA	TGTGCCAGCAGCTTGCATCCATCCTACGAGCAGTACTTC	CASSLHPSYEQYF
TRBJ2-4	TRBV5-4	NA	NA	TGTGCCAGCAGCTTGGGGGGGCTAGGAAACATTCAGTACTTC	CASSLGGLGNIQYF
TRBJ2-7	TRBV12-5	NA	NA	TGTGCTAGTGGTTTGACCCCGGGAACCTACGAGCAGTACTTC	CASGLTPGTYEQYF
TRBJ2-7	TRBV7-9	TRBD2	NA	TGTGCCAGCAGCTTTCGGGAGGGCCCCTACGAGCAGTACTTC	CASSFREGPYEQYF
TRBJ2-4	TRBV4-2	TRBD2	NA	TGTGCCAGCAGCGCGGGACTAGCGGGAGTCTCAAACATTCAGTACTTC	CASSAGLAGVSNIQYF
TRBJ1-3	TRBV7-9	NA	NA	TGTGCCAGCAGCTCAGGAGGAAACACCATATATTTT	CASSSGGNTIYF
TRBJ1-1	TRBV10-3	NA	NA	TGTGCCATCAAGGGCAGCACTGAAGCTTTCTTT	CAIKGSTEAFF
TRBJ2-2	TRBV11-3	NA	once	TGTGCCAGCAGCGTAATCAGCAGAGGGGAGCTGTTTTTT	CASSVISRGELFF
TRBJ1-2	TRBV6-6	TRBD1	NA	TGTGCCAGCAGTTATCCCGGGACAGTCTATGGCTACACCTTC	CASSYPGTVYGYTF
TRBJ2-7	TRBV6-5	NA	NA	TGTGCCAGCAGTACCTATGGGGGCGGCGGCGAGCAGTACTTC	CASSTYGGGGEQYF
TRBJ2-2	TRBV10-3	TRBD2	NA	TGTGCCATCAGTGAGGGCGGGGGGAACACCGGGGAGCTGTTTTTT	CAISEGGGNTGELFF
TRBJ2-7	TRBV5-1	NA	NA	TGCGCCAGCAAAAGGGGGGGTTCCGACTACGAGCAGTACTTC	CASKRGGSDYEQYF
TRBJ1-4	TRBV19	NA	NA	TGTGCCAGTAGTTCCGGGGAAAAACTGTTTTTT	CASSSGEKLFF
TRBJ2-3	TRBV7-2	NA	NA	TGTGCCAGCAGCTCATTAGCGGCACCGGGGGATACGCAGTATTTT	CASSSLAAPGDTQYF
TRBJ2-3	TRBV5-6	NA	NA	TGTGCCAGCAGCAGGGGGAGTACAGATACGCAGTATTTT	CASSRGSTDTQYF
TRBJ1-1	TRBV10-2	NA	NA	TGCGCCAGCAGCCCACAGGGGAACACTGAAGCTTTCTTT	CASSPQGNTEAFF
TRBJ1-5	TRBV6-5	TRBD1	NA	TGTGCCAGCAGTTACGGAAACAGGGGAAATCAGCCCCAGCATTTT	CASSYGNRGNQPQHF
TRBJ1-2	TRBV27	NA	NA	TGTGCCAGCAGGCCCAATGTAGTGAACTATGGCTACACCTTC	CASRPNVVNYGYTF